A selection of T cell receptor beta chains follows, all from one sample in a study of beta chain features in type 1 diabetes. Method: immunoSEQ multiplex PCR; TCRdb's copy keeps in-frame clones and lacks some. The repertoire holds around 130,000 clones, with over 15% as singletons. Sequencing input: central memory CD4+ T cells from blood. These receptors were collected from a man aged 25 to 45 with type 1 diabetes. Each CDR3 is given with its conserved first and last residue. Fields, in order: CDR3 DNA, CDR3 protein, D gene, J gene, CDR3 length, V gene, clone size. The D gene is left open where the match is weak. Only some rows state a clone size, as once, few, many or a class for expanded clones.

DNA: TGTGCCAGCAGCGTAGATTTGGACACCTCCTACGAGCAGTACTTC
CDR3: CASSVDLDTSYEQYF
D: -
J: TRBJ2-7
length: 15
V: TRBV9
size: few

DNA: TGCGCCAGCAGCTCGGGATCCGGGACGGCCTATGGCTACACCTTC
CDR3: CASSSGSGTAYGYTF
D: -
J: TRBJ1-2
length: 15
V: TRBV5-1
size: -

DNA: TGTGCCAGCAGCTTAGACAGGGACATAACATACAATGAGCAGTTCTTC
CDR3: CASSLDRDITYNEQFF
D: -
J: TRBJ2-1
length: 16
V: TRBV7-9
size: -

DNA: TGTGCCAGCAGCTTAGATTATTTCGCTCGGGGGGCTGAGGAGGAGACCCAGTACTTC
CDR3: CASSLDYFARGAEEETQYF
D: -
J: TRBJ2-5
length: 19
V: TRBV11-2
size: few

DNA: TGTGCCAGCAGCCAATTGCTAGCGGAGTACAATGAGCAGTTCTTC
CDR3: CASSQLLAEYNEQFF
D: TRBD2
J: TRBJ2-1
length: 15
V: TRBV4-2
size: -

DNA: TGTGCCAGCACCCCGGGGGGCTTGTACAATGAGCAGTTCTTC
CDR3: CASTPGGLYNEQFF
D: -
J: TRBJ2-1
length: 14
V: TRBV28
size: many

DNA: TGCAGCGTTGATGGAGGACAGGATTACGAGCAGTACTTC
CDR3: CSVDGGQDYEQYF
D: TRBD1
J: TRBJ2-7
length: 13
V: TRBV29-1
size: -

DNA: TGTGCCAGCAGCTTAGAGGGTCCGTCTCAGCCCCAGCATTTT
CDR3: CASSLEGPSQPQHF
D: -
J: TRBJ1-5
length: 14
V: TRBV7-2
size: few

DNA: TGTGCCAGCAGCTTAATCACGGGGGGAGACACTGAAGCTTTCTTT
CDR3: CASSLITGGDTEAFF
D: -
J: TRBJ1-1
length: 15
V: TRBV7-2
size: once

DNA: TGTGCCAGCAGGCGGGGACAGGCTTCTAACTATGGCTACACCTTC
CDR3: CASRRGQASNYGYTF
D: TRBD1
J: TRBJ1-2
length: 15
V: TRBV5-4
size: -

DNA: TGTGCCAGCAGTCAGGGGGCCCGCGGAAACATTCAGTACTTC
CDR3: CASSQGARGNIQYF
D: TRBD1
J: TRBJ2-4
length: 14
V: TRBV2
size: -

DNA: TGTGCCAGCAGTGAATACCCGGACAGGGGCCCTGGAAACACCATATATTTT
CDR3: CASSEYPDRGPGNTIYF
D: TRBD1
J: TRBJ1-3
length: 17
V: TRBV25-1
size: -

DNA: TGTGCCAGCAGTACCCCCGGGAGCGTCAACGAGCAGTACTTC
CDR3: CASSTPGSVNEQYF
D: -
J: TRBJ2-7
length: 14
V: TRBV6-5
size: -

DNA: TGCAGCGTTGAAGGGCAGGGGGGGTATGGCTACACCTTC
CDR3: CSVEGQGGYGYTF
D: TRBD1
J: TRBJ1-2
length: 13
V: TRBV29-1
size: -

DNA: TGCGCCAGCAGCCCCTTGGGGGGGGCAAAAGATACGCAGTATTTT
CDR3: CASSPLGGAKDTQYF
D: -
J: TRBJ2-3
length: 15
V: TRBV4-3
size: -

DNA: TGTGCCAGCGGGCCCCCGGGACAGAGCACAGATACGCAGTATTTT
CDR3: CASGPPGQSTDTQYF
D: TRBD1
J: TRBJ2-3
length: 15
V: TRBV7-2
size: few

DNA: TGTGCCAGCACCCGATGGGGGGATGGCTACACCTTC
CDR3: CASTRWGDGYTF
D: -
J: TRBJ1-2
length: 12
V: TRBV5-6
size: -

DNA: TGTGCTTCCGGGACTCAAAAGAACACCGGGGAGCTGTTTTTT
CDR3: CASGTQKNTGELFF
D: -
J: TRBJ2-2
length: 14
V: TRBV30
size: few

DNA: TGTGCCAGCAGCGTAGCAGCGGGGGCCTACAATGAGCAGTTCTTC
CDR3: CASSVAAGAYNEQFF
D: TRBD2
J: TRBJ2-1
length: 15
V: TRBV9
size: few

DNA: TGTGCCATCAGTGAATGGGATGCTTCTTATAATTCACCCCTCCACTTT
CDR3: CAISEWDASYNSPLHF
D: -
J: TRBJ1-6
length: 16
V: TRBV10-3
size: -

DNA: TGTGCCAGCAGCCAAACTAGCGGGGGGGCCGAGACCCAGTACTTC
CDR3: CASSQTSGGAETQYF
D: TRBD2
J: TRBJ2-5
length: 15
V: TRBV11-2
size: -

DNA: TGTGCCAGCAGGAAACTAGAGGAGACCCAGTACTTC
CDR3: CASRKLEETQYF
D: -
J: TRBJ2-5
length: 12
V: TRBV7-9
size: few

DNA: TGTGCCAGCAGCTTAGGGGAGGAGACGAGTCAGCCCCAGCATTTT
CDR3: CASSLGEETSQPQHF
D: -
J: TRBJ1-5
length: 15
V: TRBV7-9
size: -

DNA: TGTGCCAGCAGTTCGGGCGGGGCCCTTAATGAAAAACTGTTTTTT
CDR3: CASSSGGALNEKLFF
D: -
J: TRBJ1-4
length: 15
V: TRBV6-5
size: few

DNA: TGTGCCAGCAGCCCCTGGGTCGGAAATACAGATACGCAGTATTTT
CDR3: CASSPWVGNTDTQYF
D: -
J: TRBJ2-3
length: 15
V: TRBV7-2
size: few

DNA: TGTGCCAGCAAGCCGAGGGGACACCAGCAAGAGACCCAGTACTTC
CDR3: CASKPRGHQQETQYF
D: -
J: TRBJ2-5
length: 15
V: TRBV6-5
size: few

DNA: TGTGCCAGCAGCCCTCGTGAGGGCCGCTCCTACAATGAGCAGTTCTTC
CDR3: CASSPREGRSYNEQFF
D: -
J: TRBJ2-1
length: 16
V: TRBV7-3
size: few

DNA: TGTGCCAGCAGCGTAGGGTTACCAAACTATGGCTACACCTTC
CDR3: CASSVGLPNYGYTF
D: -
J: TRBJ1-2
length: 14
V: TRBV9
size: -

DNA: TGTGCCAGCAGCTCCACCTCGGACAGGGCCTACGAGCAGTACTTC
CDR3: CASSSTSDRAYEQYF
D: TRBD1
J: TRBJ2-7
length: 15
V: TRBV5-4
size: few